This TCR beta chain was sequenced during a study of T cell changes during pregnancy in multiple sclerosis. TCRdb keeps only in-frame clones here, not all; method: immunoSEQ multiplex PCR. The sample holds some 29,000 clones, around 90% seen once. With 2 bases removed from V and 1 base from J, the gap between germline ends came to 6 bases. CDR3 length: 13 residues. Germline CDR1 MNHEY, CDR2 SMNVEV (reference sequence). The TCR was taken from a female donor with multiple sclerosis, enrolled in a pregnancy study. Sequences were derived from CD8+ T cells from peripheral blood mononuclear cells, sampled before pregnancy. The chain recombines TRBV27 with TRBJ2-7, with unresolved D. In DNA form, the CDR3 reads TGTGCCAGCAGTTTACGTCGGTCCTACGAGCAGTACTTC. Protein: CASSLRRSYEQYF.